Presented here are 8 T cell receptor beta chains from one specimen sequenced in a study of shared clonotypes between healthy human individuals. The assay was immunoSEQ multiplex PCR, and TCRdb's table has in-frame clones only and misses some. The sample comprises some 2,000,000 clones, around 95% of which are singletons, and approximately 0.13% rests with the top ten. The sample taken for sequencing was naive CD4+ T cells sorted from blood. Indicated subset: CD45RA+ positively selected. These receptors all stem from a young man in good health.

In its sample, this clone was seen once. V gene TRBV6-6 combines with J gene TRBJ2-2; possible D gene TRBD2, 7 bases. The V gene's germline CDR1 is MNHNY and CDR2 SVGAGI (reference sequence). The CDR3 is made up of 13 amino acids. The V and J ends lost 8 bases and 2 bases respectively, with 9 bases between them. DNA of the CDR3: TGTGCCAGCCGGGGGGCAAACACCGGGGAGCTGTTTTTT. It yields the protein CASRGANTGELFF.

This clone has just one count. The rearrangement links TRBV18 to TRBJ1-1; D is ambiguous. V lost 1 base to trimming and J lost 3 bases, with 12 bases between them. Germline V gives CDR1 KGHSH, CDR2 LQKENI. CDR3 length: 15 amino acids. The CDR3 bases are TGTGCCAGCTCACCACGAGAAGGGAGGGACACTGAAGCTTTCTTT. This encodes CASSPREGRDTEAFF.

In the case of this clone: This CDR3 is also generated by other DNA sequences in the sample. The gene calls are TRBV5-1 and TRBJ2-7; 7 positions match TRBD1. This CDR3 contains 13 residues. Germline-derived CDR1 and CDR2 are SGHRS and YFSETQ. V shed 4 bases, J shed 3 bases, and the junction held 4 bases outside the gene matches. Here the CDR3 reads CASSRAGGYEQYF. The CDR3 coding sequence is TGCGCCAGCAGCCGAGCAGGGGGCTACGAGCAGTACTTC.

This rearrangement joins TRBV10-3 to TRBJ2-7; TRBD1 aligns across 7 bases. V dropped 2 bases and J dropped 3; count of bases not matched to a gene: 1. CDR3 length: 13 amino acids. The germline CDR1 and CDR2 sequences are ENHRY and SYGVKD. In DNA form, the CDR3 reads TGTGCCATCAGTGAGGGGACAGACTACGAGCAGTACTTC. It translates to CAISEGTDYEQYF.

This rearrangement joins TRBV7-9 to TRBJ1-3; no definite D call. Germline lookup yields CDR1 SEHNR and CDR2 FQNEAQ (reference sequence). The CDR3 runs to 14 residues. V lost 5 bases and J lost 1, with 9 bases in between. The CDR3 protein is CASSRAESGNTIYF. In DNA form, the CDR3 reads TGTGCCAGCAGCAGGGCAGAATCTGGAAACACCATATATTTT.

The chain uses TRBV18 and TRBJ1-3; the D gene is possibly TRBD1 (5 bases). V was clipped by 3 bases and J by 6 bases, with 12 bases between them. CDR3 size: 14 residues. Germline V CDR1 and CDR2: KGHSH, LQKENI. The CDR3 DNA reads as TGTGCCAGCTCACCTCAAGGGGCGGTAAACACCATATATTTT. This translates into CASSPQGAVNTIYF.

This clone was observed a single time. The chain links TRBV7-2 to TRBJ2-3, with D unresolved. V was shortened by 1 base and J by 9 bases, with 14 bases between the two germline ends. Germline V gives CDR1 SGHTA, CDR2 FQGNSA. This CDR3 has 14 residues. CDR3 sequence reads: CASSLDPTQRTQYF. The CDR3 DNA sequence: TGTGCCAGCAGCTTAGACCCTACCCAACGGACGCAGTATTTT.

In this sample, this clone turned up a few times. This sequence joins TRBV4-1 and TRBJ2-7; the D is unclear. V was clipped by 0 bases and J by 3 bases, with 12 bases between them. The germline CDR1 and CDR2 sequences are MGHRA and YSYEKL. The CDR3 has 15 residues. CDR3 coding DNA: TGCGCCAGCAGCCAAGATTTGGGCACCTTCTACGAGCAGTACTTC. It encodes CASSQDLGTFYEQYF.